This T cell receptor beta chain emerged from a study of shared clonotypes between healthy human individuals. Using approximately 200 ng DNA, approximately 30,000 T cell genomes, the sorted-subset replicate PCRs were run. Sequencing was performed with immunoSEQ multiplex PCR; in TCRdb, only in-frame clones are kept and a portion is missing. The sample consists of about 2.4 million clones, approximately 94% of them appearing once. Note on this clone: The antigen is unknown.

Every donor, a Caucasian adult, lived in Nashville, Tennessee. General study results and limits: An effect of sequencing depth on clonotype sharing among donors was expected. Generation probabilities were higher for clonotypes shared across all four sorted-subset donors than for unshared ones.

In germline, CDR1 is MDHEN, CDR2 SYDVKM. Trimming cost V 8 bases and J 1 base, with 14 bases left between them. This CDR3 is 14 amino acids long. V and J are TRBV28 and TRBJ1-1; D uncertain. This receptor was obtained from a man between 18 and 35 years old in good health. Some clones in this sample may be carry-over from other donors' samples. Material for sequencing was naive CD4+ T cells from PBMCs. Stated subset: CD45RA+ positively selected. This CDR3 is CASRPGPRNTEAFF. The CDR3 nucleotides read TGTGCCAGCCGCCCCGGACCTAGGAACACTGAAGCTTTCTTT. Full variable domain (rest looked up from reference TRBV28 and TRBJ1-1): DVKVTQSSRYLVKRTGEKVFLECVQDMDHENMFWYRQDPGLGLRLIYFSYDVKMKEKGDIPEGYSVSREKKERFSLILESASTNQTSMYLCASRPGPRNTEAFFGQGTRLTVV.